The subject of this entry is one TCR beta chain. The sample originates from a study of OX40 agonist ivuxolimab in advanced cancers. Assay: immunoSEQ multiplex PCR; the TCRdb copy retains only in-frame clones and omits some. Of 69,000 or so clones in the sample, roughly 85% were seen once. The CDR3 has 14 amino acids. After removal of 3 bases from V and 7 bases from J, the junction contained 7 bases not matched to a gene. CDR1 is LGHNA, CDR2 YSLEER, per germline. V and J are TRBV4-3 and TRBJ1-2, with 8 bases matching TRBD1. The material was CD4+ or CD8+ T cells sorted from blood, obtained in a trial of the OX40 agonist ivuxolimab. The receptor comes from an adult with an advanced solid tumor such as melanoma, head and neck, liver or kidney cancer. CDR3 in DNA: TGCGCCAGCAGCCAGCAACAGGGGGGGGCTGGCTACACCTTC. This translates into CASSQQQGGAGYTF.